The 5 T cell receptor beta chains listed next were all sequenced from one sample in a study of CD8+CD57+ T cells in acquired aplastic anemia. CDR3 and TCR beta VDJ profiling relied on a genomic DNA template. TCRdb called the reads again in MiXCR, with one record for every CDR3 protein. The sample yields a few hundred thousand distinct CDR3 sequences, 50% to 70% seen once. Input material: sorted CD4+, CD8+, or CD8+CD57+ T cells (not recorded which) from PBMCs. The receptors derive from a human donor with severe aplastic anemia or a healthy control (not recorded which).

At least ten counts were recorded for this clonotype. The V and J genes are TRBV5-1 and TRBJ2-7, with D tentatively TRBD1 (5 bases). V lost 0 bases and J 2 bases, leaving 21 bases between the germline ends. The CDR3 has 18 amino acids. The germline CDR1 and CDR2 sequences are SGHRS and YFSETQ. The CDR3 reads CASSLGARVTEAPYEQYF. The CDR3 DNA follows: TGCGCCAGCAGCTTGGGGGCCAGGGTCACGGAAGCACCCTACGAGCAGTACTTC.

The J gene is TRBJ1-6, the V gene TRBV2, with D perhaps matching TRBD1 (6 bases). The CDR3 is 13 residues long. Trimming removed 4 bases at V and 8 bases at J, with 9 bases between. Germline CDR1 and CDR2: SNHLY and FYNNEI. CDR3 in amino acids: CASSGRTDSPLHF. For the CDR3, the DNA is TGTGCCAGCAGTGGGAGGACAGATTCACCCCTCCACTTT.

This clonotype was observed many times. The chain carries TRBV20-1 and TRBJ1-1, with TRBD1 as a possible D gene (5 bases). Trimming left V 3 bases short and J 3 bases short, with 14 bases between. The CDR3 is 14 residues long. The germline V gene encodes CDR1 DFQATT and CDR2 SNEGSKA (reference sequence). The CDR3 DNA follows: TGCAGTGCTAGGCGGGTCAGGGCGGACACTGAAGCTTTCTTT. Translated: CSARRVRADTEAFF.

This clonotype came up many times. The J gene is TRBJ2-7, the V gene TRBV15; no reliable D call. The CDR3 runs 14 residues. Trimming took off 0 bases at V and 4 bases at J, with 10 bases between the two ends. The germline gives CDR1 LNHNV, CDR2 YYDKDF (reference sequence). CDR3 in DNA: TGTGCCACCAGCAGAGAGGTGGGTTCGTACGAGCAGTACTTC. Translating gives CATSREVGSYEQYF. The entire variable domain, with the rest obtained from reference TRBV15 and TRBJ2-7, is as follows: DAMVIQNPRYQVTQFGKPVTLSCSQTLNHNVMYWYQQKSSQAPKLLFHYYDKDFNNEADTPDNFQSRRPNTSFCFLDIRSPGLGDTAMYLCATSREVGSYEQYFGPGTRLTVT.

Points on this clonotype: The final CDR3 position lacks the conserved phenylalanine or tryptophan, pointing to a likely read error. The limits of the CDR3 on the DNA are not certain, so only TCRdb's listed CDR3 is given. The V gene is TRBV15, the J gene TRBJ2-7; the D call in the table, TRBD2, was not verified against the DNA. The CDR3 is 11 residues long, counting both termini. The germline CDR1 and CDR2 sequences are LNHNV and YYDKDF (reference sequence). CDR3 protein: CATSSPTGTRL.